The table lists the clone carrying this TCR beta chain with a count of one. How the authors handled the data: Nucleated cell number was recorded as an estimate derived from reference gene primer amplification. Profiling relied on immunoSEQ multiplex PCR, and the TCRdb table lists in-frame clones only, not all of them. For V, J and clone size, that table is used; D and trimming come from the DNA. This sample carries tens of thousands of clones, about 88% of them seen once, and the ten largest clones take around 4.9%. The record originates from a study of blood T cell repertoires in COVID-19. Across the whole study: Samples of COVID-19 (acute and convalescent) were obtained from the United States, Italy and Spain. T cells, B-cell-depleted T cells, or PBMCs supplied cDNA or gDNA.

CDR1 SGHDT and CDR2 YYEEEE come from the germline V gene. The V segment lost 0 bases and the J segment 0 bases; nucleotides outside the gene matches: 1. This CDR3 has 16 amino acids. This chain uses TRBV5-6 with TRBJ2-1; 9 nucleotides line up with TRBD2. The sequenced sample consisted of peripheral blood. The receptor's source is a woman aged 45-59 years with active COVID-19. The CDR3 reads CASSLASGVSYNEQFF. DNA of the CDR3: TGTGCCAGCAGCTTGGCTAGCGGGGTCTCCTACAATGAGCAGTTCTTC.